A selection of T cell receptor beta chains follows, all from one sample in a study of neoadjuvant anti-PD-1 for oral cavity cancer. Clones were sequenced by immunoSEQ multiplex PCR, and TCRdb holds only the in-frame ones, with some missing. Seen here are tens of thousands of clones, about 25% observed once, and the top ten hold around 15%. The material sequenced was tumor tissue, taken after nivolumab (anti-PD-1) treatment. The receptors stem from a person aged 35-80 years with oral cavity squamous cell carcinoma. The CDR3 runs from the conserved cysteine through the conserved F or W. D genes are given only for firm matches. The size field is filled for only some rows; it gives once, few, many or a size class.

d_call: -; j_call: TRBJ1-4; clone_size: -; v_call: TRBV30; cdr3_nt: TGTGCCTGGAGTGTAAAGGGGAGGACTAATGAAAAACTGTTTTTT; cdr3_aa: CAWSVKGRTNEKLFF
d_call: -; j_call: TRBJ2-7; clone_size: few; v_call: TRBV29-1; cdr3_nt: TGCAACGAGGGGCGATCGGCGACTAGTCCCCCGGAGCGGGCCTTC; cdr3_aa: CNEGRSATSPPERAF
d_call: TRBD1; j_call: TRBJ1-2; clone_size: -; v_call: TRBV2; cdr3_nt: TGTGCCAGCAGTACCATTACAGGGGGCACCTATGGCTACACCTTC; cdr3_aa: CASSTITGGTYGYTF
d_call: -; j_call: TRBJ2-2; clone_size: many; v_call: TRBV4-2; cdr3_nt: TGTGCCAGCAGCCAAATTATGCTTGCCACCGGGGAGCTGTTTTTT; cdr3_aa: CASSQIMLATGELFF
d_call: TRBD1; j_call: TRBJ1-2; clone_size: many; v_call: TRBV15; cdr3_nt: TGTGCCACCAGCAGGGGCGCAGGGGGCGGCTACACCTTC; cdr3_aa: CATSRGAGGGYTF
d_call: TRBD1; j_call: TRBJ2-3; clone_size: few; v_call: TRBV19; cdr3_nt: TGTGCCAGTAGTAACAGGGGGCTGACAGATACGCAGTATTTT; cdr3_aa: CASSNRGLTDTQYF
d_call: -; j_call: TRBJ1-1; clone_size: few; v_call: TRBV19; cdr3_nt: TGTGCCAGTAGTAGGGGCCGAGGCGTGAGCACTGAAGCTTTCTTT; cdr3_aa: CASSRGRGVSTEAFF
d_call: TRBD2; j_call: TRBJ2-3; clone_size: -; v_call: TRBV6-6; cdr3_nt: TGTGCCAGCAGACCCCCTTCTAGCGGGAGGGATACGCAGTATTTT; cdr3_aa: CASRPPSSGRDTQYF
d_call: TRBD2; j_call: TRBJ2-7; clone_size: -; v_call: TRBV7-8; cdr3_nt: TGTGCCAGCAGCTCCCACCTAGCGGGAGAGTACGAGCAGTACTTC; cdr3_aa: CASSSHLAGEYEQYF
d_call: TRBD1; j_call: TRBJ1-2; clone_size: -; v_call: TRBV6-6; cdr3_nt: TGTGCCAGCACACAGGGGGCCGGCTACACCTTC; cdr3_aa: CASTQGAGYTF
d_call: -; j_call: TRBJ2-1; clone_size: -; v_call: TRBV5-1; cdr3_nt: TGCGCCAGCAGCCGAGAACTAGCAGTCGCCTACAATGAGCAGTTCTTC; cdr3_aa: CASSRELAVAYNEQFF
d_call: -; j_call: TRBJ2-6; clone_size: few; v_call: TRBV7-2; cdr3_nt: TGTGCCAGCAGCTTAGTTTCGAGCTCTGGGGCCAACGTCCTGACTTTC; cdr3_aa: CASSLVSSSGANVLTF
d_call: TRBD2; j_call: TRBJ2-2; clone_size: -; v_call: TRBV28; cdr3_nt: TGTGCCAGCAGCCTTTCAGCGGGAGGAACCACCGGGGAGCTGTTTTTT; cdr3_aa: CASSLSAGGTTGELFF
d_call: -; j_call: TRBJ2-1; clone_size: -; v_call: TRBV9; cdr3_nt: TGTGCCAGCAGCGCCCCTTCTAGAAGCAATGAGCAGTTCTTC; cdr3_aa: CASSAPSRSNEQFF
d_call: -; j_call: TRBJ1-2; clone_size: few; v_call: TRBV30; cdr3_nt: TGTGCCTGGAGTGTACATTTGGGGGCAGGTGGCTACACCTTC; cdr3_aa: CAWSVHLGAGGYTF
d_call: -; j_call: TRBJ2-7; clone_size: few; v_call: TRBV10-3; cdr3_nt: TGTGCCATCAGTGACCAGGAAAAAGGAGGCTACGAGCAGTACTTC; cdr3_aa: CAISDQEKGGYEQYF
d_call: -; j_call: TRBJ1-2; clone_size: few; v_call: TRBV5-1; cdr3_nt: TGCGCCAGCAGCTTGTCGGGCAGGGATAACTATGGCTACACCTTC; cdr3_aa: CASSLSGRDNYGYTF
d_call: -; j_call: TRBJ1-5; clone_size: few; v_call: TRBV7-8; cdr3_nt: TGTGCCAGCAGCTGGGACGCGTATCAGCCCCAGCATTTT; cdr3_aa: CASSWDAYQPQHF
d_call: -; j_call: TRBJ2-2; clone_size: -; v_call: TRBV27; cdr3_nt: TGTGCCAGCAGTTCATCCTTCGGGGCGAACACCGGGGAGCTGTTTTTT; cdr3_aa: CASSSSFGANTGELFF
d_call: -; j_call: TRBJ2-6; clone_size: medium-sized; v_call: TRBV27; cdr3_nt: TGTGCCAGCAGTTTAGGCACACTCTCTGGGGCCAACGTCCTGACTTTC; cdr3_aa: CASSLGTLSGANVLTF
d_call: -; j_call: TRBJ2-7; clone_size: -; v_call: TRBV11-2; cdr3_nt: TGTGCCAGCAGACGTATAGGTGGGGGGGCGTCCTACGAGCAGTACTTC; cdr3_aa: CASRRIGGGASYEQYF
d_call: -; j_call: TRBJ1-5; clone_size: few; v_call: TRBV10-2; cdr3_nt: TGCGCCAGCAGTGACTCGGCTAAGATCAATCAGCCCCAGCATTTT; cdr3_aa: CASSDSAKINQPQHF
d_call: -; j_call: TRBJ1-2; clone_size: few; v_call: TRBV7-9; cdr3_nt: TGTGCCAGCAGCAATACAACAGGGAATGGAGGCTACACCTTC; cdr3_aa: CASSNTTGNGGYTF
d_call: -; j_call: TRBJ2-3; clone_size: once; v_call: TRBV5-4; cdr3_nt: TGTGCCAGCAGCTTGGTGGATACGCAATCTGGGTATGAATCCCAGTATTTT; cdr3_aa: CASSLVDTQSGYESQYF
d_call: -; j_call: TRBJ2-7; clone_size: many; v_call: TRBV4-1; cdr3_nt: TGCGCCAGCACGCAGGGGGAGGGCCGGTACGAGCAGTACTTC; cdr3_aa: CASTQGEGRYEQYF
d_call: TRBD1; j_call: TRBJ1-6; clone_size: -; v_call: TRBV7-9; cdr3_nt: TGTGCCAGCAGCCACGGGACAGTTAATTCACCCCTCCACTTT; cdr3_aa: CASSHGTVNSPLHF
d_call: -; j_call: TRBJ2-6; clone_size: -; v_call: TRBV29-1; cdr3_nt: TGCAGCGTAGCCGGGACCCGGACCTCTGGGGCCAACGTCCTGACTTTC; cdr3_aa: CSVAGTRTSGANVLTF
d_call: -; j_call: TRBJ2-5; clone_size: few; v_call: TRBV4-2; cdr3_nt: TGTGCCAGCAGCCAAGGCCAGGGCGAGACCCAGTACTTC; cdr3_aa: CASSQGQGETQYF
d_call: -; j_call: TRBJ2-1; clone_size: few; v_call: TRBV18; cdr3_nt: TGTGCCAGCTCACCACCTACAGGGAGGGGGTCCATACACAATGAGCAGTTCTTC; cdr3_aa: CASSPPTGRGSIHNEQFF
d_call: TRBD2; j_call: TRBJ2-1; clone_size: few; v_call: TRBV5-1; cdr3_nt: TGCGCCAGCAGCAGGACTAGCGGGGAATACTACAATGAGCAGTTCTTC; cdr3_aa: CASSRTSGEYYNEQFF
d_call: -; j_call: TRBJ2-2; clone_size: -; v_call: TRBV21-1; cdr3_nt: TGTGCCAGCAGCAAGATTAGCGGGAGCGCGAACACCGGGGAGCTGTTTTTT; cdr3_aa: CASSKISGSANTGELFF
d_call: TRBD2; j_call: TRBJ2-1; clone_size: few; v_call: TRBV18; cdr3_nt: TGTGCCAGCTCACCACCGACTAGCGGGTACAATGAGCAGTTCTTC; cdr3_aa: CASSPPTSGYNEQFF
d_call: TRBD1; j_call: TRBJ2-7; clone_size: -; v_call: TRBV5-5; cdr3_nt: TGTGCCAGCAGCTTGGCCGGGACAGGAGGTTCGCGAGAGCAGTACTTC; cdr3_aa: CASSLAGTGGSREQYF
d_call: TRBD1; j_call: TRBJ1-4; clone_size: few; v_call: TRBV7-2; cdr3_nt: TGTGCCAGCAGCTCGCAGGGGGCGCACGAAAAACTGTTTTTT; cdr3_aa: CASSSQGAHEKLFF
d_call: -; j_call: TRBJ2-5; clone_size: few; v_call: TRBV29-1; cdr3_nt: TGCAGCGTCTATCCCACAGGGAGGGGAGAGACCCAGTACTTC; cdr3_aa: CSVYPTGRGETQYF
d_call: TRBD1; j_call: TRBJ1-5; clone_size: -; v_call: TRBV5-4; cdr3_nt: TGTGCCAGCAGCTTCACAGGGGCAGGCAATCAGCCCCAGCATTTT; cdr3_aa: CASSFTGAGNQPQHF
d_call: -; j_call: TRBJ2-7; clone_size: few; v_call: TRBV27; cdr3_nt: TGTGCCAGCAGGCCCCTCCCGGTAACCTACGAGCAGTACTTC; cdr3_aa: CASRPLPVTYEQYF
d_call: -; j_call: TRBJ2-6; clone_size: -; v_call: TRBV11-2; cdr3_nt: TGTGCCAGCAGCCGCGAGGGACCGGGCATTGGGGCCAACGTCCTGACTTTC; cdr3_aa: CASSREGPGIGANVLTF
d_call: -; j_call: TRBJ2-7; clone_size: medium-sized; v_call: TRBV7-9; cdr3_nt: TGTGCCAGCGACAGGCTCCCAGGCTACGAGCAGTACTTC; cdr3_aa: CASDRLPGYEQYF